These 6 T cell receptor beta chains share one sample of origin, sequenced in a study of shared clonotypes between healthy human individuals (dated by TCRdb to 2020 to 2022). The method was the immunoSEQ multiplex PCR assay. TCRdb stores this immuneACCESS table with in-frame sequences only. Part of the clones is absent; in the studies checked, under half of the shortfall reflects unresolved V genes, and no reason is known for the rest. Across this sample there are more than 400,000 clones, with approximately 80% seen only once. The ten largest clones add up to 9.5% to 15% of the sample. Sequencing used PBMCs. All receptors come from a woman aged 40 to 55 in good health. Some clones in this sample may be carry-over from other donors' samples.

As DNA, the CDR3 is TGCGCCAGCAGCCGCCCCGGTCGAGAGACCCAGTACTTC. Translated, it gives CASSRPGRETQYF. This sequence joins TRBV4-1 and TRBJ2-5; no reliable D call. Trimming stripped 4 bases from V and 4 bases from J, with 10 bases between. The CDR3 is 13 amino acids. Looked up from germline, CDR1 is MGHRA and CDR2 is YSYEKL.

The chain links TRBV28 to TRBJ2-1; D unclear. Trimming shortened V by 5 bases and J by 8 bases, and 7 bases separated the two germline ends. The V gene's germline CDR1 is MDHEN and CDR2 SYDVKM. The CDR3 sequence is 11 residues long. The CDR3 DNA is TGTGCCAGCAGTGTCGTCGATGAGCAGTTCTTC. It encodes CASSVVDEQFF.

A few counts support this clone. The genes are TRBV6-5 and TRBJ1-2; 9 nucleotides agree with TRBD1. The V gene end was trimmed by 2 bases and the J gene end by 9 bases; junction bases not matched to a gene: 10. The V gene's germline CDR1 is MNHEY and CDR2 SVGAGI. The CDR3 has 15 residues. The CDR3 nucleotides are TGTGCCAGCAGTTACGCCCGGGACAGGGCATATCGCTACACCTTC. Its protein is CASSYARDRAYRYTF.

V is TRBV19 and J is TRBJ2-3; D remains unclear. Germline assignment: CDR1 LNHDA and CDR2 SQIVND (reference sequence). This CDR3 is 9 amino acids long. CDR3: CGCTDTQYF. The DNA of the CDR3 is TGTGGGTGCACAGATACGCAGTATTTT.

In regard to this clone: Given a much more abundant clone one base away, this may be a read error. This chain uses TRBV30 with TRBJ2-7; TRBD2 aligns across 13 bases. Per germline, CDR1 GTSNPN and CDR2 SVGIG (reference sequence). J gave up 0 bases and V 2 bases, and 10 bases lay outside the gene matches. The CDR3 runs 18 residues. The CDR3 DNA sequence: TGTGCCTGGAGTAAGCCGGTACTAGCGGGAGGGTCCTCCTACGAGCAGTACTTC. Translating gives CAWSKPVLAGGSSYEQYF.

This chain uses TRBV7-9 with TRBJ2-3; 7 bases agree with TRBD1. The CDR3 is 16 amino acids. Germline V gives CDR1 SEHNR, CDR2 FQNEAQ (reference sequence). CDR3 coding DNA: TGTGCTTGGTCGAGGGGGCCCTCTTACGTCACAGATACGCAGTATTTT. It specifies CAWSRGPSYVTDTQYF.